This T cell receptor (beta chain) stems from a study of T cells after yellow fever vaccination. This clonotype was observed a few times. The antigen is unknown. Study-level results: Repertoires sorted by FACS could include abundant clonotypes that are contaminants from the bulk population. Once the booster was given, most primary-vaccination clones reappeared, at over 95% for CD4 and roughly 85% for CD8.

TCRdb called the 5' RACE reads again in MiXCR, with one record for every CDR3 protein. The data contain just over 250,000 distinct CDR3 sequences, 5.2% of them singletons. Germline V gene data show CDR1 as SGHVS and CDR2 as FQNEAQ. The V and J ends lost 3 bases and 5 bases, in that order; junction bases with no gene match: 5. CDR3 size: 14 residues. Here the sequenced sample was CD4+ T cells sorted from PBMCs, taken on the day of the yellow fever booster vaccination. The sequence was obtained from a man aged 18 to 30 who received the YFV17D yellow fever vaccine. The rearrangement links TRBV7-8 to TRBJ2-3, with 7 positions matching TRBD1. DNA of the CDR3: TGTGCCAGCAGCTTTGACAGGGTGGGAGATACGCAGTATTTT. Amino acid sequence: CASSFDRVGDTQYF.